This entry concerns a single T cell receptor (beta chain). Its antigen is currently not known. One base away there is no much larger clone; base qualities are not given. V is pared back by 0 bases and J by 3 bases, with 8 bases lying between the germline termini. Its CDR3 holds 15 amino acids, cysteine through phenylalanine. Here the CDR3 DNA is all that survives: 45 bases in frame from base 1. The germline V gene provides CDR1 MNHEY and CDR2 SVGAGI. The method was the immunoSEQ multiplex PCR assay. The authors' pipeline ran thus. The Chao-Jaccard similarity index and counts of shared clonotypes were used to quantify repertoire overlap between subsets. What TCRdb holds here is the immuneACCESS table cut down to in-frame rearrangements. Part of the clones is not present; checked against another copy, under half of the missing clones reflect an unresolved V gene, and the others are unexplained. Clone size and V and J calls were adopted from that table, with D and trimming inferred from the DNA. This sample has approximately 75,000 clones in its table, and roughly 85% of those were observed once. The top ten hold roughly 0.5% of the sample.

The data belong to a study of CD4 T cell repertoires in COVID-19 (TCRdb year 2021). In terms of the full investigation: To analyze cross-reactivity, CFSE-low cells were expanded with IL-2 for roughly nine days and then labeled again and restimulated with spike proteins from other coronaviruses. Naturally processed CD4+ T cell responses to SARS-CoV-2 spike and nucleoprotein were characterized in COVID-19-recovered individuals, and clonal composition was assessed by TCR Vbeta sequencing. Subset-level TCR Vbeta repertoire analysis of SARS-CoV-2-reactive T cells was performed in a few recovered individuals. The investigation overall reported the following: Between roughly 6 and 25% of SARS-CoV-2 clonotypes were also detected in secondary cultures stimulated with SARS-CoV and/or HKU1 spike, a finding consistent with cross-reactivity. Several of the most expanded SARS-CoV-2-reactive clonotypes were shared between two or all three memory subsets, suggesting intraclonal diversification.

The time point label, read with the paper, signifies: sample from a COVID-19-recovered individual after infection. Donors were patients who had recovered from mild-to-severe COVID-19. Memory T cell samples that were not cultured were sequenced immediately after ex vivo isolation. CD4+ total memory, central memory, effector memory and circulating T follicular helper cells were isolated from peripheral blood mononuclear cells. This receptor was identified in a human donor who had COVID-19. Here the sequenced sample was CD4+ T cells from peripheral blood, taken after recovery from COVID-19. This chain is built from TRBV6-5 and TRBJ2-2; no confident D gene assignment can be made. The nucleotide sequence is given as TGTGCCAGCAGTTACTCCGGACGATACACCGGGGAGCTGTTTTTT. This sequence encodes CASSYSGRYTGELFF.